A selection of T cell receptor beta chains follows, all from one sample in a study of metastatic and nonmetastatic thyroid tumors. TCRdb re-clonotyped the PCR reads via MiXCR. This sample has 23,000 or so clones; roughly 28% occur once, and the top ten carry more than 13%. The material sequenced was tumor tissue. Source of these receptors: a male donor with papillary thyroid cancer or a benign thyroid nodule (not recorded which). Some clones in this sample may be carry-over from other donors' samples. Both conserved end residues are part of each CDR3. A D gene is named only where the DNA matches it firmly. Expanded clones get a size class; other rows say once, few or many, or leave the size out.

D | J | size | V | DNA | CDR3
- | TRBJ2-7 | few | TRBV6-5 | TGTGCCAGCAGTTACACGGATTCCAGGGTGAACGAGCAGTACTTC | CASSYTDSRVNEQYF
- | TRBJ1-1 | medium-sized | TRBV19 | TGTGCCAGTAGTTACTCGCTCACTGAAGCTTTCTTT | CASSYSLTEAFF
- | TRBJ2-7 | once | TRBV7-2 | TGTGCCAGCAGCTTAACGACAGGTTACGAGCAGTACTTC | CASSLTTGYEQYF
TRBD1 | TRBJ1-2 | few | TRBV6-4 | TGTGCCAGCAGTCCAGGGGGCATCGACTATGGCTACACCTTC | CASSPGGIDYGYTF
- | TRBJ1-5 | - | TRBV2 | TGTGCCAGCAGCGGTTCAGGGGGCAATCAGCCCCAGCATTTT | CASSGSGGNQPQHF
- | TRBJ2-7 | - | TRBV30 | TGTGCCTGGAGTGTACGCCGGGCCCTCGAGCAGTACTTC | CAWSVRRALEQYF
- | TRBJ2-6 | medium-sized | TRBV4-1 | TGCGCCAGCAGCCTAAGGAGGGAAGGGTTTGGGACTGGGGCCAACGTCCTGACTTTC | CASSLRREGFGTGANVLTF
- | TRBJ1-3 | - | TRBV4-1 | TGCGCCAGCAGCCTTCGTGACCTCTTCGGAAACACCATATATTTT | CASSLRDLFGNTIYF
- | TRBJ2-7 | few | TRBV4-1 | TGCGCCAGCAGCCAAGAACTCTCAGTCTACGAGCAGTACTTC | CASSQELSVYEQYF
- | TRBJ1-1 | many | TRBV7-2 | TGTGCCAGCAGCCCCACAGGGACCCCTGAAGCTTTCTTT | CASSPTGTPEAFF
- | TRBJ1-2 | - | TRBV20-1 | TGCAGTGCTACCCAGGGAGGGAACGGCTACACCTTC | CSATQGGNGYTF
- | TRBJ2-5 | few | TRBV27 | TGTGCCAGCAGTTTACCATCCTCGGCGACCCAGTACTTC | CASSLPSSATQYF
- | TRBJ2-1 | few | TRBV11-2 | TGTGCCAGCAGCTTTTTTTCCTGGCGGGGTGGGAATGAGCAGTTCTTC | CASSFFSWRGGNEQFF
TRBD1 | TRBJ2-1 | - | TRBV20-1 | TGCAGTGCGTCCGGGACAGGGACCCTTCCCCAGTTCTTC | CSASGTGTLPQFF
- | TRBJ2-7 | few | TRBV20-1 | TGCAGTGCAGGGACTGGCTACGAGCAGTACTTC | CSAGTGYEQYF
TRBD1 | TRBJ1-2 | many | TRBV7-9 | TGTGCCAGCAGCTCGCCCGGGGGGAGACAGGGCACTAACTATGGCTACACCTTC | CASSSPGGRQGTNYGYTF
TRBD1 | TRBJ1-1 | many | TRBV19 | TGTGCCAGTGTGGACAGGGGGACGAACACTGAAGCTTTCTTT | CASVDRGTNTEAFF
- | TRBJ1-5 | - | TRBV28 | TGTGCCAGCAGTCTATCGGGACACCGATCCTATAGCAATCAGCCCCAGCATTTT | CASSLSGHRSYSNQPQHF
- | TRBJ2-1 | - | TRBV7-8 | TGTGCCAGCAGCTTACAGCGCCGGGACTACAATGAGCAGTTCTTC | CASSLQRRDYNEQFF
TRBD1 | TRBJ1-2 | medium-sized | TRBV11-2 | TGTGCCAGCAGCTCCGGACAGGGACATGGCTACACCTTC | CASSSGQGHGYTF
- | TRBJ2-3 | medium-sized | TRBV7-2 | TGTGCCAGCAGCTTAGATGTGGATACGCAGTATTTT | CASSLDVDTQYF
- | TRBJ2-7 | few | TRBV2 | TGTGCCAGCAATCAAGGGATGCTCTACGAGCAGTACTTC | CASNQGMLYEQYF